The 16 T cell receptor beta chains given below trace back to one sample, sequenced in a study of shared clonotypes between healthy human individuals. Using immunoSEQ multiplex PCR, the repertoire was profiled, and TCRdb retains in-frame clones only, with some absent. Seen here are roughly 2,500,000 clones, 93% observed once, and the top ten hold about 0.39%. Sample: naive CD4+ T cells from PBMCs. The sample's subset: CD45RA+ positively selected. The receptors derive from a man aged 18 to 29 in good health. Some clones in this sample may be carry-over from other donors' samples.

The chain carries TRBV19 and TRBJ1-4; D may be TRBD1 (6 bases). With 4 bases removed from V and 3 bases from J, the gap between germline ends came to 18 bases. The CDR3 has 17 amino acids. Looked up from germline, CDR1 is LNHDA and CDR2 is SQIVND (reference sequence). Here the CDR3 DNA reads TGTGCCAGTAGTAATTTGGGGGCTCTGGCAGCTAATGAAAAACTGTTTTTT. Translating it yields CASSNLGALAANEKLFF.

The V and J genes are TRBV7-2 and TRBJ2-3, with TRBD2 identical over 13 bases. J lost 4 bases, V lost 1 base, and 8 bases had no gene match. CDR3 size: 18 residues. Germline lookup yields CDR1 SGHTA and CDR2 FQGNSA. CDR3 region: CASSLVRTSGSGPDTQYF. DNA for the CDR3: TGTGCCAGCAGCTTAGTTAGGACTAGCGGGAGCGGCCCAGATACGCAGTATTTT.

The genes are TRBV30 and TRBJ1-1, with 7 bases that match TRBD1. Germline V gene sequence: CDR1 GTSNPN, CDR2 SVGIG (reference sequence). With V trimmed by 1 base and J by 4 bases, 9 bases remained unmatched. The CDR3 runs 15 residues. The CDR3 DNA is TGTGCCTGGAGTGCAAAGGGACAGAGAATCACTGAAGCTTTCTTT. The encoded protein is CAWSAKGQRITEAFF.

The rearrangement joins TRBV28 to TRBJ1-3; D might be TRBD1 (5 bases). Germline V gene data show CDR1 as MDHEN and CDR2 as SYDVKM. The ends were cut back, 6 bases at V and 3 bases at J, with 9 bases in the middle. The CDR3 spans 13 residues. The CDR3 region has the DNA TGTGCCAGCAGACGACAGATTGGAAACACCATATATTTT. This codes for CASRRQIGNTIYF.

CDR3 protein: CASSTRTGGNTIYF. Written as DNA, the CDR3 is TGTGCCAGCAGCACAAGGACAGGGGGAAACACCATATATTTT. The V call is TRBV5-4, the J call TRBJ1-3, with 8 bases that match TRBD1. Germline loops: CDR1 SGHNT, CDR2 YYREEE (reference sequence). The CDR3 consists of 14 residues. V gave up 4 bases and J gave up 4 bases; unmatched junction bases: 4. The full variable domain, its missing parts supplied by reference TRBV5-4 and TRBJ1-3, is ETGVTQSPTHLIKTRGQQVTLRCSSQSGHNTVSWYQQALGQGPQFIFQYYREEENGRGNFPPRFSGLQFPNYSSELNVNALELDDSALYLCASSTRTGGNTIYFGEGSWLTVV.

The V gene is TRBV7-2, the J gene TRBJ2-1, with 10 bases fitting TRBD2. The CDR3 has 19 residues. Trimming removed 0 bases from V and 0 bases from J; junction bases left unmatched: 8. CDR1 is SGHTA, CDR2 FQGNSA, per germline. The CDR3 bases are TGTGCCAGCAGCTTAGCCGAAGGGACTAGCGCGAGCTCCTACAATGAGCAGTTCTTC. Its translation is CASSLAEGTSASSYNEQFF.

The chain uses TRBV6-5 and TRBJ1-2; possible D gene TRBD1, 5 bases. CDR3 length equals 14 residues. Trimming took off 3 bases at V and 2 bases at J, with 10 bases between the two ends. The germline V gene encodes CDR1 MNHEY and CDR2 SVGAGI. This CDR3 is CASSYRQINYGYTF. The CDR3 coding sequence is TGTGCCAGCAGTTATCGACAGATAAACTATGGCTACACCTTC.

This rearrangement joins TRBV5-4 to TRBJ2-7; D remains unclear. Germline assignment: CDR1 SGHNT and CDR2 YYREEE (reference sequence). V was clipped by 3 bases and J by 7 bases, with 17 bases between them. The CDR3 extends over 14 amino acids. Here the CDR3 reads CASSSPTGGREQYF. DNA for the CDR3: TGTGCCAGCAGCTCACCGACGGGCGGCAGAGAGCAGTACTTC.

This clone was recorded only once. This sequence joins TRBV6-5 and TRBJ1-2, with 7 nucleotides matching TRBD1. The germline V gene encodes CDR1 MNHEY and CDR2 SVGAGI. The CDR3 is 15 amino acids. The V gene end was trimmed by 5 bases and the J gene end by 5 bases; junction bases not matched to a gene: 11. The CDR3 region is CASSLNRGQSYGYTF. CDR3 bases: TGTGCCAGCAGTCTTAATCGGGGACAGAGTTATGGCTACACCTTC.

The chain carries TRBV28 and TRBJ2-7; TRBD1 aligns across 9 bases. V lost 6 bases to trimming and J lost 7 bases; unmatched junction nucleotides: 10. Germline V gene sequence: CDR1 MDHEN, CDR2 SYDVKM. The CDR3 spans 14 residues. CDR3 protein: CASRHGTGSREQYF. As DNA, the CDR3 is TGTGCCAGCAGACACGGGACAGGGTCGCGGGAGCAGTACTTC.

A note on this clone: The sample carries other DNA sequences with the same CDR3. The CDR3 spells CASSPGSGANVLTF. CDR3 in DNA: TGTGCCAGCAGCCCAGGGTCTGGGGCCAACGTCCTGACTTTC. This sequence joins TRBV7-9 and TRBJ2-6; D is perhaps TRBD1 (5 bases). V shed 5 bases and J shed 1 base, with 6 bases lying between them. CDR1 and CDR2 (germline): SEHNR, FQNEAQ (reference sequence). This CDR3 is built from 14 residues. The whole variable domain, remainder taken from reference TRBV7-9 and TRBJ2-6, is DTGVSQNPRHKITKRGQNVTFRCDPISEHNRLYWYRQTLGQGPEFLTYFQNEAQLEKSRLLSDRFSAERPKGSFSTLEIQRTEQGDSAMYLCASSPGSGANVLTFGAGSRLTVL.

This chain connects TRBV19 to TRBJ2-2, with TRBD1 matching over 7 bases. CDR1 and CDR2 (germline): LNHDA, SQIVND (reference sequence). CDR3 length: 14 residues. The junction had 6 bases not matched to a gene; V was cut back by 4 bases and J by 7 bases. The CDR3 coding sequence is TGTGCCAGTAGTACAGGGGGTTCTGGCGGGGAGCTGTTTTTT. Translated, it gives CASSTGGSGGELFF. The complete variable domain, with remaining parts taken from reference TRBV19 and TRBJ2-2, reads DGGITQSPKYLFRKEGQNVTLSCEQNLNHDAMYWYRQDPGQGLRLIYYSQIVNDFQKGDIAEGYSVSREKKESFPLTVTSAQKNPTAFYLCASSTGGSGGELFFGEGSRLTVL.

CDR3 sequence reads: CASSSGGGGGQETQYF. CDR3 in DNA: TGCGCCAGCAGCTCTGGAGGAGGAGGGGGACAAGAGACCCAGTACTTC. This chain connects TRBV5-1 to TRBJ2-5, with D possibly being TRBD1 or TRBD2 (6 bases each). CDR1 and CDR2 from the germline V gene are SGHRS and YFSETQ. The germline V and J ends were trimmed by 3 bases and 2 bases, with 17 bases remaining between them. The CDR3 consists of 16 residues. Variable domain in full (rest from reference TRBV5-1 and TRBJ2-5): KAGVTQTPRYLIKTRGQQVTLSCSPISGHRSVSWYQQTPGQGLQFLFEYFSETQRNKGNFPGRFSGRQFSNSRSEMNVSTLELGDSALYLCASSSGGGGGQETQYFGPGTRLLVL.

The rearrangement links TRBV28 to TRBJ1-1; D is unresolved. V lost 3 bases and J lost 5, with 13 bases in between. The CDR3 spans 14 residues. CDR1 is MDHEN, CDR2 SYDVKM, per germline. The CDR3 bases are TGTGCCAGCAGTTTGGAGACTCCGGGGACTGAAGCTTTCTTT. It translates to CASSLETPGTEAFF.

As concerns this clone: At the DNA level, this CDR3 is encoded by other sequences in the same sample as well. The chain carries TRBV19 and TRBJ2-2; tentative D call: TRBD2 (6 bases). Germline V CDR1 and CDR2: LNHDA, SQIVND (reference sequence). This CDR3 is built from 14 residues. Trimming shortened V by 2 bases and J by 4 bases, and 8 bases separated the two germline ends. The CDR3 DNA sequence: TGTGCCAGTAGTATACTCGGGGGCACCGGGGAGCTGTTTTTT. This gives the protein CASSILGGTGELFF.

This chain links TRBV19 with TRBJ2-5; 10 nucleotides match TRBD2. V lost 5 bases and J lost 6; bases outside the gene matches: 6. The CDR3 totals 14 residues. CDR1 and CDR2 (germline): LNHDA, SQIVND (reference sequence). The CDR3 DNA sequence: TGTGCCAGTAGTCAGAGCGGGAGGGGGAAGACCCAGTACTTC. It yields the protein CASSQSGRGKTQYF.